The 24 T cell receptor beta chains in this list originate from one sample, sequenced in a study of blood T cell repertoires in COVID-19. Clones were read by immunoSEQ multiplex PCR, and TCRdb kept only the in-frame ones, dropping some. The sample consists of approximately 250,000 clones, 70% to 90% of them appearing once. The sample was peripheral blood. These receptors were obtained from a woman between 65 and 79 years old with COVID-19, enrolled during active disease.

V gene TRBV6-6 combines with J gene TRBJ1-1; TRBD1 agrees at 7 bases. The CDR3 runs 14 residues. The germline V gene encodes CDR1 MNHNY and CDR2 SVGAGI (reference sequence). J lost 3 bases, V lost 6 bases, and 7 bases had no gene match. CDR3 region: CASRSRQGDTEAFF. For the CDR3, the DNA is TGTGCCAGCAGATCAAGACAGGGAGACACTGAAGCTTTCTTT.

The chain uses TRBV7-2 and TRBJ2-7; 8 bases align to TRBD2. The CDR3 loop spans 16 amino acids. Germline CDR1 SGHTA, CDR2 FQGNSA. Unmatched junction bases numbered 12, after V lost 5 bases and J lost 3 bases. The CDR3 region has the DNA TGTGCCAGCAGCCTTTTCCCGGGACTAGAGAACTACGAGCAGTACTTC. Residues: CASSLFPGLENYEQYF.

The chain uses TRBV10-2 and TRBJ1-6, with 9 bases identical to TRBD1. Germline CDR1 and CDR2: WSHSY and SAAADI. V was clipped by 6 bases and J by 10 bases; unmatched bases: 7. This CDR3 is built from 14 residues. The CDR3 DNA sequence: TGCGCCAGCAGCCTTACAGGGGGCACATCACCCCTCCACTTT. As protein: CASSLTGGTSPLHF.

The DNA for the CDR3 is TGTGCCAGCAGGCCGGGACAGTTGAACACTGAAGCTTTCTTT. The encoded protein is CASRPGQLNTEAFF. J is TRBJ1-1 and V is TRBV6-5, with 7 bases fitting TRBD1. This CDR3 is built from 14 residues. V lost 6 bases, J lost 0 bases, and 4 bases stayed unmatched. Germline V gene data show CDR1 as MNHEY and CDR2 as SVGAGI.

CDR3 protein: CATGEGQGSSYNSPLHF. DNA for the CDR3: TGCGCCACAGGGGAAGGACAGGGGAGCTCCTATAATTCACCCCTCCACTTT. The genes are TRBV4-1 and TRBJ1-6; the match to TRBD1 covers 9 bases. V was clipped by 10 bases and J by 0 bases; unmatched bases: 10. The length of the CDR3 is 17 residues. Germline V gene sequence: CDR1 MGHRA, CDR2 YSYEKL.

This chain uses TRBV7-9 with TRBJ1-2, with 8 nucleotides matching TRBD1. The CDR3 has 14 amino acids. Germline V gene sequence: CDR1 SEHNR, CDR2 FQNEAQ (reference sequence). V dropped 5 bases and J dropped 3; count of bases not matched to a gene: 5. The CDR3 loop is CASSPVGQDYGYTF. The CDR3 DNA is TGTGCCAGCAGCCCCGTGGGACAGGACTATGGCTACACCTTC.

V usage is TRBV5-1 and J usage is TRBJ2-2; weak D call: TRBD1 (5 bases). The V end lost 4 bases, the J end lost 2 bases, and 9 bases lay between the germline ends. CDR3 length equals 14 residues. Germline CDR1 reads SGHRS; CDR2 reads YFSETQ. The CDR3 DNA reads TGCGCCAGCAGCCGCGACAGAAACACCGGGGAGCTGTTTTTT. This translates into CASSRDRNTGELFF.

The rearrangement uses TRBV13 and TRBJ2-2; no firm D call. The germline V and J ends were trimmed by 1 base and 0 bases, with 9 bases remaining between them. The CDR3 spans 16 residues. Germline CDR1 reads PRHDT; CDR2 reads FYEKMQ (reference sequence). The CDR3 spells CASSLEGGSNTGELFF. CDR3 sequence (DNA): TGTGCCAGCAGCTTAGAAGGCGGCTCGAACACCGGGGAGCTGTTTTTT. The full variable domain, its missing parts supplied by reference TRBV13 and TRBJ2-2, is AAGVIQSPRHLIKEKRETATLKCYPIPRHDTVYWYQQGPGQDPQFLISFYEKMQSDKGSIPDRFSAQQFSDYHSELNMSSLELGDSALYFCASSLEGGSNTGELFFGEGSRLTVL.

The chain is built from TRBV18 and TRBJ2-6; TRBD1 aligns across 10 bases. Losses at the gene ends were 6 bases for V and 4 bases for J; bases not matched to a gene: 18. CDR1 is KGHSH and CDR2 is LQKENI in the germline V gene. The CDR3 has 20 residues. CDR3 sequence: CASSIHLGTGAPSGANVLTF. The CDR3, as DNA: TGTGCCAGCTCTATCCACCTAGGGACAGGGGCCCCTTCGGGGGCCAACGTCCTGACTTTC.

This chain links TRBV4-1 with TRBJ2-7; 8 nucleotides match TRBD1. Per germline, CDR1 MGHRA and CDR2 YSYEKL. V shed 2 bases and J 2 bases; nucleotides not matched to a gene: 5. The CDR3 length is 15 residues. In DNA form, the CDR3 reads TGCGCCAGCAGCCAACGGACAGGGATGGCCTACGAGCAGTACTTC. This sequence encodes CASSQRTGMAYEQYF.

The rearrangement joins TRBV19 to TRBJ2-2; TRBD2 is a possible D gene (6 bases). The CDR3 sequence is 14 residues long. Trimming left V 3 bases short and J 5 bases short, with 10 bases between. The V gene's germline CDR1 is LNHDA and CDR2 SQIVND (reference sequence). The CDR3 here is CASSITRGTGELFF. For the CDR3, the DNA is TGTGCCAGTAGTATCACACGGGGGACCGGGGAGCTGTTTTTT.

The CDR3 DNA sequence: TGTGCCAGCTCACCAACAATTGAAGGAGACGAGCAGTACTTC. Its translation: CASSPTIEGDEQYF. The chain has TRBV18 and TRBJ2-7, with unresolved D. Deletions cut 2 bases from V and 5 bases from J, with 13 bases between. CDR1 and CDR2 from the germline V gene are KGHSH and LQKENI. The CDR3 is made up of 14 amino acids.

The chain uses TRBV19 and TRBJ1-2, with unresolved D. Germline V gene data show CDR1 as LNHDA and CDR2 as SQIVND (reference sequence). The length of the CDR3 is 14 residues. Trimming cost V 3 bases and J 3 bases, with 11 bases left between them. In DNA form, the CDR3 reads TGTGCCAGTAGTATCAATTTCGGAGACTATGGCTACACCTTC. This translates into CASSINFGDYGYTF.

The chain employs TRBV28 and TRBJ1-5; a weak D match, TRBD1 (6 bases). V was clipped by 10 bases and J by 1 base, with 14 bases between them. Germline CDR1 is MDHEN and CDR2 is SYDVKM. The length of the CDR3 is 14 residues. The DNA of the CDR3 is TGTGCCATCGCCTCAGGGGCGAGCAATCAGCCCCAGCATTTT. Translating gives CAIASGASNQPQHF.

The V gene is TRBV30, the J gene TRBJ2-3; unclear D gene. CDR3 length equals 12 residues. Trimming removed 2 bases at V and 6 bases at J, with 9 bases between. Germline assignment: CDR1 GTSNPN and CDR2 SVGIG (reference sequence). The CDR3 coding sequence is TGTGCCTGGAGTAAAACCCAGGATACGCAGTATTTT. This codes for CAWSKTQDTQYF.

The chain is built from TRBV5-1 and TRBJ2-5, with D possibly being TRBD2 (6 bases). The CDR3 runs to 14 residues. Trimming took 4 bases from V and 5 from J, leaving 15 bases between them. Per germline, CDR1 SGHRS and CDR2 YFSETQ. Here the CDR3 DNA reads TGCGCCAGCAGCCGTCCGGGAGTCAGCGAGACCCAGTACTTC. Protein product: CASSRPGVSETQYF. Variable domain in full (rest from reference TRBV5-1 and TRBJ2-5): KAGVTQTPRYLIKTRGQQVTLSCSPISGHRSVSWYQQTPGQGLQFLFEYFSETQRNKGNFPGRFSGRQFSNSRSEMNVSTLELGDSALYLCASSRPGVSETQYFGPGTRLLVL.

V is TRBV7-2 and J is TRBJ1-5, with 10 bases that match TRBD1. With V trimmed by 3 bases and J by 5 bases, 4 bases remained unmatched. The CDR3 runs 15 residues. The germline gives CDR1 SGHTA, CDR2 FQGNSA. The CDR3 is CASSLMTGGDQPQHF. CDR3 sequence (DNA): TGTGCCAGCAGCTTGATGACAGGGGGCGATCAGCCCCAGCATTTT.

The CDR3 DNA reads as TGTGCCAGCTCCGAGATAGGACAGGGGGCCACTGAAGCTTTCTTT. It translates to CASSEIGQGATEAFF. The gene calls are TRBV18 and TRBJ1-1; TRBD1 matches 11 bases. Germline values: CDR1 KGHSH, CDR2 LQKENI. The CDR3 has 15 residues. The trim removed 6 bases at V and 4 bases at J, leaving 7 bases unmatched.

The V call is TRBV20-1, the J call TRBJ2-5; D is ambiguous. V was pared by 6 bases and J by 2 bases, with 7 bases between. The CDR3 consists of 11 residues. Germline assignment: CDR1 DFQATT and CDR2 SNEGSKA (reference sequence). The CDR3 sequence is CSARKQETQYF. The CDR3 nucleotides are TGCAGTGCGCGGAAGCAAGAGACCCAGTACTTC.

J is TRBJ2-5 and V is TRBV7-9; D is possibly TRBD2 (6 bases). This CDR3 has 16 amino acids. The V and J ends lost 4 bases and 4 bases respectively, with 19 bases between them. Germline lookup yields CDR1 SEHNR and CDR2 FQNEAQ (reference sequence). The CDR3 DNA sequence: TGTGCCAGCAGCTCTACGGGACTCCTTGGTCGAGAGACCCAGTACTTC. Encoded protein: CASSSTGLLGRETQYF.

V usage is TRBV6-5 and J usage is TRBJ1-1; D might be TRBD1 (6 bases). The V gene's germline CDR1 is MNHEY and CDR2 SVGAGI. CDR3 length: 14 residues. Trimming cost V 5 bases and J 5 bases, with 15 bases left between them. As DNA, the CDR3 is TGTGCCAGCAGTCGGACAGACCGACGGACTGAAGCTTTCTTT. Protein product: CASSRTDRRTEAFF.

The V and J genes are TRBV7-8 and TRBJ1-1, with a weak D call TRBD1 (5 bases). Germline assignment: CDR1 SGHVS and CDR2 FQNEAQ. V was clipped by 4 bases and J by 8 bases, with 14 bases between them. This CDR3 is 13 amino acids long. As DNA, the CDR3 is TGTGCCAGCAGCTCCGGGGGGGGGACCGAAGCTTTCTTT. It yields the protein CASSSGGGTEAFF.

The CDR3 spells CASSLGAGASYEQYF. CDR3 DNA sequence: TGTGCCAGCAGCTTAGGTGCGGGGGCCAGTTACGAGCAGTACTTC. This chain connects TRBV7-2 to TRBJ2-7; weak D call: TRBD2 (7 bases). The germline V gene has CDR1 SGHTA and CDR2 FQGNSA. The CDR3 has 15 residues. The V and J ends lost 1 base and 4 bases respectively, with 14 bases between them. The full variable domain, rest sourced from reference TRBV7-2 and TRBJ2-7, is GAGVSQSPSNKVTEKGKDVELRCDPISGHTALYWYRQSLGQGLEFLIYFQGNSAPDKSGLPSDRFSAERTGGSVSTLTIQRTQQEDSAVYLCASSLGAGASYEQYFGPGTRLTVT.

This sequence joins TRBV7-2 and TRBJ2-1; D is unclear. Germline V gene lookup returns CDR1 SGHTA and CDR2 FQGNSA. Trimming shortened V by 5 bases and J by 7 bases, and 15 bases separated the two germline ends. The CDR3 length is 14 residues. CDR3 sequence (DNA): TGTGCCAGCAGCCCCGATCGAGCAGCGAATGAGCAGTTCTTC. Translation gives CASSPDRAANEQFF.